This passage covers 3 T cell receptor beta chains from one sample sequenced in a study of shared clonotypes between healthy human individuals (dated by TCRdb to 2018 to 2020). Preparation of the library involved the immunoSEQ multiplex PCR assay. Drawn from immuneACCESS, this table holds only the in-frame rearrangements with V and J called that TCRdb kept. Clones are partly lost; checked studies trace under half to an unresolved V gene and leave the rest unexplained. The sample records about 2.3 million clones, over 85% of which are singletons. The ten largest clones take up about 0.37% of the sample. Input material: naive CD4+ T cells from PBMCs. Interpreted using the paper, the cell subset or site label stands for: CD45RA+ positively selected. The receptor set was obtained from a man between 18 and 29 years old in good health. Some clones in this sample may be carry-over from other donors' samples.

The rearrangement links TRBV9 to TRBJ2-3; 9 positions agree with TRBD2. Germline V gene data show CDR1 as SGDLS and CDR2 as YYNGEE. V was pared by 1 base and J by 5 bases, with 8 bases of the junction left unmatched. The CDR3 extends over 16 amino acids. Here the CDR3 reads CASSVMSGAGGDTQYF. The CDR3 coding sequence is TGTGCCAGCAGCGTAATGTCGGGAGCGGGGGGAGATACGCAGTATTTT.

This clone was picked up a small number of times. The V call is TRBV7-9, the J call TRBJ2-2; D is unclear. The CDR3 totals 16 residues. V was trimmed by 4 bases and J by 0 bases, leaving 12 bases between them. CDR1 and CDR2 (germline): SEHNR, FQNEAQ (reference sequence). The DNA for the CDR3 is TGTGCCAGCAGCTCCGCGTGGGAAACGAACACCGGGGAGCTGTTTTTT. Encoded protein: CASSSAWETNTGELFF.

This chain joins TRBV7-6 and TRBJ2-3; TRBD2 might be the D (6 bases). Trimming removed 2 bases from V and 3 bases from J, with 18 bases in between. Germline CDR1 reads SGHVS; CDR2 reads FNYEAQ. The CDR3 runs 17 residues. The CDR3 reads CASSLSVGRDGTDTQYF. The CDR3 bases are TGTGCCAGCAGCTTATCCGTGGGGCGGGATGGGACAGATACGCAGTATTTT.